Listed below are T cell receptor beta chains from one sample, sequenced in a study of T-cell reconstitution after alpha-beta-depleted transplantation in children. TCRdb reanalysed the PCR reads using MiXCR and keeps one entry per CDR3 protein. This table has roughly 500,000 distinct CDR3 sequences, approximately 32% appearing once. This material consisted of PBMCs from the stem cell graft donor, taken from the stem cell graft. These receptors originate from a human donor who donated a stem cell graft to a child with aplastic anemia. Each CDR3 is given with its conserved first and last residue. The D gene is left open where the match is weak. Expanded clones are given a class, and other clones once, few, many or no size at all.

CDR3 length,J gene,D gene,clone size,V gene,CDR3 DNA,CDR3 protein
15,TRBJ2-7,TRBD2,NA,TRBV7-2,TGTGCCAGCAGCTTAGGCCAGCGGGGGTCCTACGAGCAGTACTTC,CASSLGQRGSYEQYF
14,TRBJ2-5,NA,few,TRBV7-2,TGTGCCAGCACCCCGGCAGGGCGAGGGGAGACCCAGTACTTC,CASTPAGRGETQYF
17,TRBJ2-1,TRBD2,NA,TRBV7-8,TGTGCCAGCAGCTTAGTGGGGGGGACTGGCTCCTACAATGAGCAGTTCTTC,CASSLVGGTGSYNEQFF
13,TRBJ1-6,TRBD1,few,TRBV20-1,TGCAGTGCTATTGGGACAGGAAATTCACCCCTCCACTTT,CSAIGTGNSPLHF
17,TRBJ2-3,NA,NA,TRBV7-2,TGTGCCAGCAGCTTAGGGAGGGGCGGGGAAAAATCAGATACGCAGTATTTT,CASSLGRGGEKSDTQYF
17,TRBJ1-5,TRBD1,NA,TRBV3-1,TGTGCCAGCAGCCCAATCCCGCTTCGGGACAGAAATCAGCCCCAGCATTTT,CASSPIPLRDRNQPQHF
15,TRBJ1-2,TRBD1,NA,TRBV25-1,TGTGCCAGCAGTGAACTACAGGGGGCAGGTAGTGGCTACACCTTC,CASSELQGAGSGYTF
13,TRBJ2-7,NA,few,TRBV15,TGTGCCACTCGCGGTGCAGGGTCCTACGAGCAGTACTTC,CATRGAGSYEQYF
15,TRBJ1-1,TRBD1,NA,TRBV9,TGTGCCAGCAGCGTTGGACAGGGGGCGTACACTGAAGCTTTCTTT,CASSVGQGAYTEAFF
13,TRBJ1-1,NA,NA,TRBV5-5,TGTGCCAGCAGCTTGGCGGTCAGTTCTGAAGCTTTCTTT,CASSLAVSSEAFF
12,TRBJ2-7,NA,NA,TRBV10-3,TGTGCCATCAGTGAGGACCCCTACGAGCAGTACTTC,CAISEDPYEQYF
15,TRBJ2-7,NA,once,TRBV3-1,TGTGCCAGCAGCCGACAGGCTAGCGGCTCCTACGAGCAGTACTTC,CASSRQASGSYEQYF
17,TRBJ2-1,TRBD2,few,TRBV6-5,TGTGCCAGCAGTAACCAAGGACTAGCGGGAGCGGGGAATGAGCAGTTCTTC,CASSNQGLAGAGNEQFF
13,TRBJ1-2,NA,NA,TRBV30,TGTGCCTGGAGAGACAGTGCAAACTATGGCTACACCTTC,CAWRDSANYGYTF
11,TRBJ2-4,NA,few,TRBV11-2,TGTGCCAGCAGCTCACAACTCATTCAGTACTTC,CASSSQLIQYF
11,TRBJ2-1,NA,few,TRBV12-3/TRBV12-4,TGTGCCAGCAAATCCCTTGGGGAGCAGTTCTTC,CASKSLGEQFF
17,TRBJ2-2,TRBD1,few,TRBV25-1,TGTGCCAGCAGTGATAGCCCGGACAGGCCGAACACCGGGGAGCTGTTTTTT,CASSDSPDRPNTGELFF
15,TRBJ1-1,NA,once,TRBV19,TGTGCCAGTAGTATAGTGGTCTCGGCAGGATCTGAAGCTTTCTTT,CASSIVVSAGSEAFF
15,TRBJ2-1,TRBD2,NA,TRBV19,TGTGCCAGTAGTATTCTTGGCGGGAGTAGTTTTGAGCAGTTCTTC,CASSILGGSSFEQFF
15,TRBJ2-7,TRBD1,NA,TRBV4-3,TGCGCCAGCAGCCAAGATTCGGGACAGGGCGGCGAGCAGTACTTC,CASSQDSGQGGEQYF
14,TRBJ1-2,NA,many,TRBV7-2,TGTGCCAGCAGCTTAGTGTCGGGGCCTGATGGCTACACCTTC,CASSLVSGPDGYTF
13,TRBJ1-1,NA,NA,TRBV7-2,TGTGCCAGCAGCTTCCACAAAAACACTGAAGCTTTCTTT,CASSFHKNTEAFF
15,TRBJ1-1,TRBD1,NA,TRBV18,TGTGCCAGCTCAACAGGACAGGGGGCGAACACTGAAGCTTTCTTT,CASSTGQGANTEAFF
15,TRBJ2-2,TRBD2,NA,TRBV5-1,TGCGCCAGCAGCTTCCCAGCGGGAACAACCGGGGAGCTGTTTTTT,CASSFPAGTTGELFF
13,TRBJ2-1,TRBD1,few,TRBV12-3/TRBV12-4,TGTGCCAGCAGGGGGGACAGTTACAATGAGCAGTTCTTC,CASRGDSYNEQFF
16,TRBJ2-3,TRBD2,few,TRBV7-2,TGTGCCAGCAGCTTAGCAGCGGGAGTTTCCACAGATACGCAGTATTTT,CASSLAAGVSTDTQYF
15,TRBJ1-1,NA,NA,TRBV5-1,TGCGCCAGCAGCAAACACAGCCCCGGGGACACTGAAGCTTTCTTT,CASSKHSPGDTEAFF
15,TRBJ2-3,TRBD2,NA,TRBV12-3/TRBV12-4,TGTGCCAGCAGCCAGACGACCGGACTAGGTGGGGAGCAGTATTTT,CASSQTTGLGGEQYF
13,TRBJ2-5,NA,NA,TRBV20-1,TGCAGTGCCGTGCTGGACATTAGAGAGACCCAGTACTTC,CSAVLDIRETQYF
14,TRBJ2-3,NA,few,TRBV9,TGTGCCAGCAGCGAGAGGGTAAGCACAGATACGCAGTATTTT,CASSERVSTDTQYF
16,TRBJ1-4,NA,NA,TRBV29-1,TGCAGCGTTGAATATCCGGCAGGAGTATCTAATGAAAAACTGTTTTTT,CSVEYPAGVSNEKLFF
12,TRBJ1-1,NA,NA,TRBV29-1,TGCAGCTCCGGGCCCATGAACACTGAAGCTTTCTTT,CSSGPMNTEAFF
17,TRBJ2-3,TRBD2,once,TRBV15,TGTGCCACCAGCAGAGATCAGCTGTCTAGCGGGAGTGATACGCAGTATTTT,CATSRDQLSSGSDTQYF
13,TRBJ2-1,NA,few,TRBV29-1,TGCAGCGTCGACAGTTTTCCCCCCACTGAGCAGTTCTTC,CSVDSFPPTEQFF
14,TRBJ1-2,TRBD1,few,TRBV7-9,TGTGCCAGCAGCTCACAGGGGCTCGACTATGGCTACACCTTC,CASSSQGLDYGYTF
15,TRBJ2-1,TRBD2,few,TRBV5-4,TGTGCCAGCAGCTGGACTAGCGGGATTGGCAATGAGCAGTTCTTC,CASSWTSGIGNEQFF